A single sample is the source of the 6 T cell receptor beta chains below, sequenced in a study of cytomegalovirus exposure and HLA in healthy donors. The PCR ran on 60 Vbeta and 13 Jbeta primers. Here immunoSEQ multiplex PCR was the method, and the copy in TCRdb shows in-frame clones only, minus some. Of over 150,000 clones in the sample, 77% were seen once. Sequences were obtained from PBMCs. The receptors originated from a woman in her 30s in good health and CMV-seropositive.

This chain's CDR3 is CASRQREKYNEQFF. The CDR3 region has the DNA TGTGCCAGCAGGCAGCGGGAGAAGTACAATGAGCAGTTCTTC. The rearrangement joins TRBV6-5 to TRBJ2-1; 8 bases align to TRBD2. The CDR3 consists of 14 residues. Germline V gene data show CDR1 as MNHEY and CDR2 as SVGAGI. V was pared by 6 bases and J by 4 bases, with 5 bases of the junction left unmatched.

CDR3 region: CASSPSVGPFTF. The CDR3 DNA reads TGTGCCAGCAGTCCCTCGGTCGGTCCTTTCACCTTC. The rearrangement links TRBV28 to TRBJ1-2; D unclear. The length of the CDR3 is 12 residues. From germline, CDR1 is MDHEN and CDR2 SYDVKM. With 5 bases removed from V and 13 bases from J, the gap between germline ends came to 17 bases.

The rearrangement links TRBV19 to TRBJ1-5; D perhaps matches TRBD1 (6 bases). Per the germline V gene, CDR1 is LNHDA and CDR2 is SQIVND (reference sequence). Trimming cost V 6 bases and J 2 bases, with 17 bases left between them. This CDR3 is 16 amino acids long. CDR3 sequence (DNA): TGTGCCAGTAGCTCCCGAACAGGGCAGGGCAATCAGCCCCAGCATTTT. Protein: CASSSRTGQGNQPQHF.

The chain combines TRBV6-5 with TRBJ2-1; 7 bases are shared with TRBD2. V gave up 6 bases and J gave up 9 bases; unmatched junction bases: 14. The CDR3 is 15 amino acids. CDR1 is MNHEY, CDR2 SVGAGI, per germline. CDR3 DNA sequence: TGTGCCAGCAGCTCGGAGCGGGAAGGGAGTAGTGAGCAGTTCTTC. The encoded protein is CASSSEREGSSEQFF.

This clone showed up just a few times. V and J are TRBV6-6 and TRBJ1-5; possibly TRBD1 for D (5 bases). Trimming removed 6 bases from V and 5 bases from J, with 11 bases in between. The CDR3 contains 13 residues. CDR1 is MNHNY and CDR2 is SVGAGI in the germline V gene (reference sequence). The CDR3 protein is CASSPGPDQPQHF. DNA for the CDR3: TGTGCCAGCAGCCCAGGGCCTGATCAGCCCCAGCATTTT.

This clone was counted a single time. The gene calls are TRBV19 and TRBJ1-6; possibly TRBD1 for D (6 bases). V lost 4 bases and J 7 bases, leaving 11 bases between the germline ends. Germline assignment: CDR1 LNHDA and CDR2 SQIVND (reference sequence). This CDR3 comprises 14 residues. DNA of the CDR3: TGTGCCAGTAGTAACCCGGACAGAAATTCACCCCTCCACTTT. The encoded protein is CASSNPDRNSPLHF.